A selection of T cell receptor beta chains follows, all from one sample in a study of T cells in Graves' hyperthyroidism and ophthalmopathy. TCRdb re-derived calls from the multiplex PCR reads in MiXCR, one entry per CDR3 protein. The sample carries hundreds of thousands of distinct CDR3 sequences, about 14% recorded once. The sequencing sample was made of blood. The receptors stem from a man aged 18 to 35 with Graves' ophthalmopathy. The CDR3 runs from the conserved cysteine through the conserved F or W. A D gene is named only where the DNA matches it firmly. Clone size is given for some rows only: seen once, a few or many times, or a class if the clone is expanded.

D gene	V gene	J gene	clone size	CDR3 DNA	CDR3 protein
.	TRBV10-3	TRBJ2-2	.	TGTGCCATCCGCGCGGGCAGTCAGAACACCGGGGAGCTGTTTTTT	CAIRAGSQNTGELFF
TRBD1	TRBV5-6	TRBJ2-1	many	TGTGCCAGCAGCTCAATCGGTCGGGACAGGGGGCACGATGAGCAGTTCTTC	CASSSIGRDRGHDEQFF
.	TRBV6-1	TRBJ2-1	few	TGTGCCAGCAGTGAAGCGCTTTTTGAGCAGTTCTTC	CASSEALFEQFF
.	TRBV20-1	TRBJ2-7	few	TGCAGTGTTCGAGGGGACTACGAGCAGTACTTC	CSVRGDYEQYF
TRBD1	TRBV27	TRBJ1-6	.	TGTGCCAGCAGAAGACAGGGGTCCCCTTCACCCCTCCACTTT	CASRRQGSPSPLHF
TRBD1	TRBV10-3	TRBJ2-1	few	TGTGCCATCAGTGAGCAGGGGGCGGACTACAATGAGCAGTTCTTC	CAISEQGADYNEQFF
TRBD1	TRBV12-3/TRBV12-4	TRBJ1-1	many	TGTGCCAGCAGCCTCCGACAGGGGGCAAGCACTGAAGCTTTCTTT	CASSLRQGASTEAFF
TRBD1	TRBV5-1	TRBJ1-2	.	TGCGCCAGCAGCTGGGACAGGGGGGCTTATGGCTACACCTTC	CASSWDRGAYGYTF
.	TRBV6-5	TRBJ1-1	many	TGTGCCAGCAGTTACTTGGGGGAGGGGAACACTGAAGCTTTCTTT	CASSYLGEGNTEAFF
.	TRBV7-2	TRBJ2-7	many	TGTGCCAGCAGCTTAGCAGGGGCGCGTTACGAGCAGTACTTC	CASSLAGARYEQYF
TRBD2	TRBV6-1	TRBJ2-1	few	TGTGCCAGCAGTGAGCGGGAGGGCTACAATGAGCAGTTCTTC	CASSEREGYNEQFF
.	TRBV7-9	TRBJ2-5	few	TGTGCCAGCAGCTTAGCGGGCTTAATGGGAGAGACCCAGTACTTC	CASSLAGLMGETQYF
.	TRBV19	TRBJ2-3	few	TGTGCCAGTATCCCCAGGGCATCCGCAGATACGCAGTATTTT	CASIPRASADTQYF
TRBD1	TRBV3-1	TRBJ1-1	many	TGTGCCAGCAGCCAAGGTCTGGGACAGATGAACACTGAAGCTTTCTTT	CASSQGLGQMNTEAFF
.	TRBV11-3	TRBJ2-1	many	TGTGCCAGCAGCCCCCAGGGAAGTAAGCAGTTCTTC	CASSPQGSKQFF